This TCR beta chain was obtained from a study of blood T cell repertoires in COVID-19. Study-wide context: There were acute and convalescent COVID-19 samples, and they came from the United States, Italy and Spain. T cells, B-cell-depleted T cells, or PBMCs supplied cDNA or gDNA.

Repertoires were generated with immunoSEQ multiplex PCR, while TCRdb's copy carries only in-frame clones and drops some. Of 90,000 to 130,000 clones listed, around 82% are singletons. The CDR3 runs 18 residues. V was clipped by 5 bases and J by 0 bases; unmatched bases: 9. The rearrangement uses TRBV6-7 and TRBJ2-6, with 8 nucleotides matching TRBD1. TRBV6-7 is annotated as an ORF whose role is uncertain. The specimen was peripheral blood. The sequence came from a woman aged 55-70 years with acute or convalescent COVID-19. CDR3 protein: CASSGTGGRSSGANVLTF. The CDR3 coding sequence is TGTGCCAGCAGTGGAACAGGGGGTCGGAGCTCTGGGGCCAACGTCCTGACTTTC.